The T cell receptor beta chain under discussion was sequenced for a study of cytomegalovirus exposure and HLA in healthy donors. This PCR relied on a set of 60 Vbeta primers and 13 Jbeta primers. Profiled with immunoSEQ multiplex PCR; TCRdb holds only in-frame clones, not every one. The repertoire consists of 100,000 to 150,000 clones, with less than 80% occurring once and the leading ten covering approximately 2%. Despite likely unrecorded immune exposures, the donors were nominally healthy at the time of sampling. Germline CDR1 SNHLY, CDR2 FYNNEI. The CDR3 sequence is 16 residues long. V trimming: 6 bases; J trimming: 0 bases; junction bases outside the gene matches: 5. This clone was seen a handful of times.

The chain couples TRBV2 to TRBJ1-6; 7 bases match TRBD1. Sequencing was carried out using PBMCs. This TCR was recovered from a man between 50 and 59 years old in good health and CMV-seronegative. CDR3 sequence (DNA): TGTGCCAGCAGGACGGACAGGAGCTCCTATAATTCACCCCTCCACTTT. Translated: CASRTDRSSYNSPLHF.